This entry lists 21 T cell receptor beta chains sequenced from one sample in a study of cytomegalovirus exposure and HLA in healthy donors. The PCR ran on 60 Vbeta and 13 Jbeta primers. Generated by immunoSEQ multiplex PCR, the TCRdb table keeps only in-frame clones and is missing some. In total, the table holds 53,000 or so clones. The sequenced material came from PBMCs. The receptors were gathered from a man aged 18 to 29 in good health and CMV-seropositive.

V gene TRBV5-6 combines with J gene TRBJ2-1; a weak D match, TRBD1 (6 bases). V was clipped by 4 bases and J by 8 bases, with 22 bases between them. Looked up from germline, CDR1 is SGHDT and CDR2 is YYEEEE. CDR3 length: 16 amino acids. The CDR3: CASSRLLKQGSYEQFF. The CDR3 bases are TGTGCCAGCAGCCGCTTACTTAAACAGGGCTCGTATGAGCAGTTCTTC.

The rearrangement joins TRBV28 to TRBJ2-7; D gene ambiguous. The CDR3 is 16 amino acids. Germline values: CDR1 MDHEN, CDR2 SYDVKM. Trimming removed 1 base at V and 3 bases at J, with 16 bases between. CDR3 nucleotides: TGTGCCAGCAGTTTATCCCCCCCAAACCGGTACTACGAGCAGTACTTC. Protein: CASSLSPPNRYYEQYF.

The CDR3 loop reads CASNTHGLKETQYF. The CDR3 DNA sequence: TGTGCCAGCAACACCCATGGACTTAAAGAGACCCAGTACTTC. The chain carries TRBV11-2 and TRBJ2-5, with a possible D match to TRBD2 (5 bases). The germline V gene has CDR1 SGHAT and CDR2 FQNNGV. Trimming left V 7 bases short and J 3 bases short, with 15 bases between. This CDR3 is built from 14 residues.

The genes are TRBV9 and TRBJ2-1; D gene unclear. CDR3 length equals 16 residues. V lost 0 bases and J lost 1, with 11 bases in between. Germline assignment: CDR1 SGDLS and CDR2 YYNGEE. CDR3 residues: CASSVGGNPSYNEQFF. For the CDR3, the DNA is TGTGCCAGCAGCGTAGGAGGTAATCCTTCCTACAATGAGCAGTTCTTC. The full variable domain, completed using reference TRBV9 and TRBJ2-1, is DSGVTQTPKHLITATGQRVTLRCSPRSGDLSVYWYQQSLDQGLQFLIQYYNGEERAKGNILERFSAQQFPDLHSELNLSSLELGDSALYFCASSVGGNPSYNEQFFGPGTRLTVL.

The gene calls are TRBV11-3 and TRBJ2-1; tentative D call: TRBD1 (6 bases). CDR1 SGHNT and CDR2 YENEEA come from the germline V gene. The CDR3 totals 19 residues. The germline V and J ends were trimmed by 4 bases and 0 bases, with 22 bases remaining between them. The CDR3 loop is CASSSYSRDNTGSYNEQFF. The CDR3 DNA follows: TGTGCCAGCAGCTCGTATTCCCGGGACAATACCGGCTCCTACAATGAGCAGTTCTTC.

This chain's CDR3 is CASSEDSDTADTQYF. CDR3 nucleotide sequence: TGTGCCAGCAGTGAAGATAGCGACACGGCAGATACGCAGTATTTT. The chain recombines TRBV6-1 with TRBJ2-3; TRBD2 might be the D (5 bases). CDR3 length: 15 amino acids. Trimming stripped 1 base from V and 4 bases from J, with 12 bases between. Per the germline V gene, CDR1 is MNHNS and CDR2 is SASEGT.

This sequence joins TRBV7-2 and TRBJ1-1; TRBD1 matches at 7 bases. J gave up 10 bases and V 1 base, and 12 bases lay outside the gene matches. The CDR3 is made up of 15 amino acids. The germline V gene has CDR1 SGHTA and CDR2 FQGNSA. CDR3 coding DNA: TGTGCCAGCAGCTTAGATGGGCAACAGGGGAACGGAGCTTTCTTT. This gives the protein CASSLDGQQGNGAFF.

The rearrangement links TRBV11-2 to TRBJ2-2; D is uncertain. Germline CDR1 reads SGHAT; CDR2 reads FQNNGV. The CDR3 totals 14 residues. V lost 6 bases, J lost 3 bases, and 11 bases lay in between. The CDR3 loop is CASRTPQHTGELFF. CDR3 coding DNA: TGTGCCAGCAGAACCCCACAGCACACCGGGGAGCTGTTTTTT.

The chain employs TRBV7-3 and TRBJ2-5; TRBD1 matches 8 bases. This CDR3 spans 14 amino acids. From germline, CDR1 is SGHTA and CDR2 FQGTGA. Trimming at V came to 5 bases and at J to 5 bases, leaving 7 bases not matched to a gene. The chain's CDR3 is CASSPGQGRETQYF. CDR3 in DNA: TGTGCCAGCAGCCCCGGACAGGGTAGGGAGACCCAGTACTTC.

This chain joins TRBV5-1 and TRBJ2-3; possibly TRBD2 for D (7 bases). Trimming pared 4 bases from V and 2 bases from J, leaving 14 bases between. Germline values: CDR1 SGHRS, CDR2 YFSETQ. The CDR3 contains 15 residues. CDR3 in amino acids: CASSPGGGHTDTQYF. The CDR3 region has the DNA TGCGCCAGCAGCCCTGGGGGGGGCCACACAGATACGCAGTATTTT.

V and J are TRBV19 and TRBJ2-1; 8 bases align to TRBD2. V lost 7 bases and J lost 6; bases outside the gene matches: 8. This CDR3 has 14 amino acids. Germline V CDR1 and CDR2: LNHDA, SQIVND (reference sequence). The DNA of the CDR3 is TGTGCCAGTACCCGGAGCGGGAGCGGCAATGAGCAGTTCTTC. Amino acids: CASTRSGSGNEQFF.

The genes are TRBV9 and TRBJ2-7, with 9 nucleotides matching TRBD1. V dropped 4 bases and J dropped 5; count of bases not matched to a gene: 7. The CDR3 covers 14 residues. CDR1 and CDR2 from the germline V gene are SGDLS and YYNGEE. The CDR3 sequence: CASSPGTGINEQYF. CDR3 DNA: TGTGCCAGCAGCCCCGGGACAGGGATCAACGAGCAGTACTTC. Complete variable domain (other parts from reference TRBV9 and TRBJ2-7): DSGVTQTPKHLITATGQRVTLRCSPRSGDLSVYWYQQSLDQGLQFLIQYYNGEERAKGNILERFSAQQFPDLHSELNLSSLELGDSALYFCASSPGTGINEQYFGPGTRLTVT.

The genes are TRBV5-1 and TRBJ2-1; 8 nucleotides align to TRBD2. V dropped 3 bases and J dropped 3; count of bases not matched to a gene: 8. CDR3 length: 16 residues. From germline, CDR1 is SGHRS and CDR2 YFSETQ. In nucleotides, the CDR3 is TGCGCCAGCAGCTATCTGGGGAGCGGGAGCTACAATGAGCAGTTCTTC. Translating gives CASSYLGSGSYNEQFF.

Points on this clone: Different DNA sequences within this sample yield the same CDR3. The genes are TRBV18 and TRBJ2-5; 7 positions agree with TRBD1. Per germline, CDR1 KGHSH and CDR2 LQKENI. This CDR3 comprises 13 residues. V lost 3 bases to trimming and J lost 2 bases; unmatched junction nucleotides: 0. As DNA, the CDR3 is TGTGCCAGCTCACCGGGACAGCAAGAGACCCAGTACTTC. Translation: CASSPGQQETQYF.

This CDR3 reads CASSSDRKTEAFF. For the CDR3, the DNA is TGTGCCAGCAGTTCCGACAGGAAGACTGAAGCTTTCTTT. The genes are TRBV6-5 and TRBJ1-1; tentatively, D is TRBD1 (6 bases). The CDR3 totals 13 residues. From germline, CDR1 is MNHEY and CDR2 SVGAGI. Trimming removed 4 bases from V and 5 bases from J, with 11 bases in between.

The chain couples TRBV25-1 to TRBJ2-1, with 7 nucleotides matching TRBD2. The CDR3 length is 16 residues. V gave up 6 bases and J gave up 0 bases; unmatched junction bases: 8. Germline V gene lookup returns CDR1 MGHDK and CDR2 SYGVNS. CDR3 residues: CASRTSATLSYNEQFF. DNA for the CDR3: TGTGCCAGCAGAACTAGCGCTACCCTCTCCTACAATGAGCAGTTCTTC.

The chain links TRBV4-1 to TRBJ1-4, with no clear D. Germline V gives CDR1 MGHRA, CDR2 YSYEKL. The V gene lost 0 bases and the J gene lost 0 bases, with 8 bases spanning the gap. The CDR3 is made up of 16 amino acids. CDR3 in amino acids: CASSQEPRATNEKLFF. Here the CDR3 DNA reads TGCGCCAGCAGCCAAGAACCCCGAGCAACTAATGAAAAACTGTTTTTT.

The V gene is TRBV29-1, the J gene TRBJ2-7, with TRBD1 matching 8 bases. This CDR3 has 13 amino acids. Trimming cost V 4 bases and J 2 bases; bases outside gene matches: 4. The germline V gene has CDR1 SQVTM and CDR2 ANQGSEA. The CDR3 nucleotides read TGCAGCGTTGTTGGGACAGGTACCTACGAGCAGTACTTC. This gives the protein CSVVGTGTYEQYF.

V and J are TRBV28 and TRBJ1-2, with 12 bases fitting TRBD1. V trimming: 5 bases; J trimming: 2 bases; junction bases outside the gene matches: 6. The CDR3 loop spans 16 amino acids. Germline lookup yields CDR1 MDHEN and CDR2 SYDVKM. In nucleotides, the CDR3 is TGTGCCAGCAGTGTATCCGGGACAGGGGGCAACTATGGCTACACCTTC. Translation gives CASSVSGTGGNYGYTF.

The chain uses TRBV5-4 and TRBJ2-5; D might be TRBD2 (6 bases). Germline CDR1 SGHNT, CDR2 YYREEE (reference sequence). Trimming removed 3 bases at V and 5 bases at J, with 11 bases between. The CDR3 is made up of 13 amino acids. The CDR3 is CASSYEGRETQYF. The CDR3 region has the DNA TGTGCCAGCAGCTATGAGGGGAGGGAGACCCAGTACTTC.

The chain has TRBV5-8 and TRBJ1-5, with 8 bases identical to TRBD1. J was trimmed by 5 bases and V by 3 bases; bases with no gene match: 7. The length of the CDR3 is 15 residues. CDR1 and CDR2 (germline): SGHTS, YDEGEE. CDR3 in amino acids: CASSSGQGGHQPQHF. The DNA of the CDR3 is TGTGCCAGCAGCTCTGGACAGGGTGGGCATCAGCCCCAGCATTTT.